The entry below describes one TCR beta chain. The data were obtained in a study of blood T cell repertoires in COVID-19. About the research overall: Samples of COVID-19 (acute and convalescent) were obtained from the United States, Italy and Spain. PBMCs, B-cell-depleted T cells, or T cells provided the cDNA or gDNA that made up the material.

This CDR3 contains 20 residues. As processed by the authors: Counts of nucleated cells, estimated from reference gene primer amplification, were obtained. Using immunoSEQ multiplex PCR, the repertoire was profiled, and TCRdb retains in-frame clones only, with some absent. The V and J calls and clone size were taken over from that table, and D and trimming were inferred from the DNA. The sample yields 150,000 to 200,000 clones, 90% seen once. Material for sequencing was peripheral blood. The chain uses TRBV21-1 and TRBJ2-7; the D call in the table, TRBD1, was not verified against the DNA. TRBV21-1 is termed a pseudogene. The sequence derives from a man between 60 and 75 years old with active or convalescent COVID-19. CDR3 sequence: CASSKALPSGARTGFYEQYF. CDR3 nucleotide sequence: TGTGCCAGCAGCAAAGCCCTTCCCTCTGGGGCCAGGACAGGGTTCTACGAGCAGTACTTC.